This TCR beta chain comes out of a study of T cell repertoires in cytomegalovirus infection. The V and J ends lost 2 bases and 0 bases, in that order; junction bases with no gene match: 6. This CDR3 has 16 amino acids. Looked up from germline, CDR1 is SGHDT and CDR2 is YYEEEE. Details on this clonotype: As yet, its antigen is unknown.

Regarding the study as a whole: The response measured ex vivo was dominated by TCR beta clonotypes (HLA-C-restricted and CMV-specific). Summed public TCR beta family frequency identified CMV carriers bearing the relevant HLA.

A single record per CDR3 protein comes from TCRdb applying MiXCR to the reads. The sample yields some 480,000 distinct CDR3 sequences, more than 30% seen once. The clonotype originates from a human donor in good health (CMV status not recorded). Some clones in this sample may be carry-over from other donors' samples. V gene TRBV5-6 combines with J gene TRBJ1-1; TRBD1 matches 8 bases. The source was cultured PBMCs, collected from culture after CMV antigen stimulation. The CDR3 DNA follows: TGTGCCAGCAGCTTAGATGGACAGGGACTGAACACTGAAGCTTTCTTT. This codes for CASSLDGQGLNTEAFF.